These 31 T cell receptor beta chains originate from one sample sequenced in a study of T-cell reconstitution after alpha-beta-depleted transplantation in children. Unique molecular identifiers were built into the TCRbeta library. TCRdb reanalysed the PCR reads using MiXCR and keeps one entry per CDR3 protein. The sample has fewer than 250,000 distinct CDR3 sequences, around 8% seen once. The specimen was PBMCs, mostly from graft donor cells, collected 180 days after TCRalphabeta/CD19-depleted stem cell transplant. The receptors were gathered from a male patient younger than 18 who had a stem cell transplant for acute lymphoblastic leukemia, so the T cells may come from the graft donor.

This clonotype was observed many times. The chain is built from TRBV5-4 and TRBJ2-3; the D gene is possibly TRBD1 (5 bases). Germline V CDR1 and CDR2: SGHNT, YYREEE (reference sequence). Trimming took off 0 bases at V and 5 bases at J, with 19 bases between the two ends. This CDR3 is 17 amino acids long. The DNA of the CDR3 is TGTGCCAGCAGCTTGGTCCCCTCCAGGGCACGGGTAGATACGCAGTATTTT. Translated: CASSLVPSRARVDTQYF. The whole variable domain, remainder taken from reference TRBV5-4 and TRBJ2-3, is ETGVTQSPTHLIKTRGQQVTLRCSSQSGHNTVSWYQQALGQGPQFIFQYYREEENGRGNFPPRFSGLQFPNYSSELNVNALELDDSALYLCASSLVPSRARVDTQYFGPGTRLTVL.

There are many counts of this clonotype. CDR3 sequence: CASSLMTSGYEQYF. DNA for the CDR3: TGTGCCAGCAGCCTTATGACTAGCGGCTACGAGCAGTACTTC. The V and J genes are TRBV6-1 and TRBJ2-7; 9 bases line up with TRBD2. The V gene end was trimmed by 6 bases and the J gene end by 3 bases; junction bases not matched to a gene: 6. CDR3 length: 14 residues. CDR1 MNHNS and CDR2 SASEGT come from the germline V gene.

This clonotype was seen ten or more times. The chain joins TRBV7-2 to TRBJ1-1; 9 nucleotides agree with TRBD1. With 4 bases clipped from V and 5 bases from J, the junction kept 5 bases outside the gene matches. CDR3 length: 14 amino acids. Germline CDR1 reads SGHTA; CDR2 reads FQGNSA. The CDR3 DNA reads TGTGCCAGCAGCTCAATGACAGGGGGGACTGAAGCTTTCTTT. Residues: CASSSMTGGTEAFF.

This clonotype was picked up a small number of times. The chain carries TRBV2 and TRBJ2-5, with D unclear. The CDR3 spans 16 residues. V lost 2 bases and J 0 bases, leaving 13 bases between the germline ends. Germline-derived CDR1 and CDR2 are SNHLY and FYNNEI. The CDR3 coding sequence is TGTGCCAGCAGTGAACTCGACAACTCGTACCAAGAGACCCAGTACTTC. Its protein is CASSELDNSYQETQYF.

This clonotype was detected ten times or more. The CDR3 bases are TGTGCCAGCAGCACCTTGAAGAGCGGGAGATACAATGAGCAGTTCTTC. Translated, it gives CASSTLKSGRYNEQFF. This sequence joins TRBV12-3 or TRBV12-4 and TRBJ2-1; 8 bases align to TRBD2. The J segment lost 4 bases and the V segment lost 6 bases, leaving 11 bases of the junction unmatched. The CDR3 runs to 16 residues.

This clonotype was recorded many times. V gene TRBV18 combines with J gene TRBJ2-7, with 7 nucleotides matching TRBD2. The CDR3 runs 14 residues. CDR1 and CDR2 (germline): KGHSH, LQKENI. Trimming took 6 bases from V and 3 from J; bases not matched to a gene: 8. This CDR3 is CASSLASGDYEQYF. The CDR3 DNA is TGTGCCAGCTCGCTGGCTAGCGGTGACTACGAGCAGTACTTC.

CDR3 nucleotide sequence: TGCAGTGCTTTGGACAGGGCCCATATCTCCTATAATTCACCCCTCCACTTT. This gives the protein CSALDRAHISYNSPLHF. This sequence joins TRBV20-1 and TRBJ1-6; 8 bases are a match to TRBD1. The CDR3 has 17 amino acids. Germline CDR1 reads DFQATT; CDR2 reads SNEGSKA (reference sequence). With V trimmed by 5 bases and J by 0 bases, 9 bases remained unmatched.

This clonotype has ten or more counts. The chain joins TRBV29-1 to TRBJ2-3, with unresolved D. Trimming took 7 bases from V and 0 from J, leaving 8 bases between them. The length of the CDR3 is 12 residues. Germline CDR1 and CDR2: SQVTM and ANQGSEA. CDR3: CSESDSTDTQYF. The CDR3 DNA sequence: TGCAGCGAGTCCGACAGCACAGATACGCAGTATTTT.

This clonotype was observed at least ten times. The CDR3 is CSARDLRAGHYNEQFF. In DNA form, the CDR3 reads TGCAGTGCTAGAGATCTCCGAGCGGGGCATTACAATGAGCAGTTCTTC. This chain links TRBV20-1 with TRBJ2-1; 7 bases fit TRBD2. Germline assignment: CDR1 DFQATT and CDR2 SNEGSKA (reference sequence). Trimming at V came to 0 bases and at J to 4 bases, leaving 9 bases not matched to a gene. The CDR3 contains 16 residues.

This clonotype was detected many times. The chain uses TRBV4-3 and TRBJ2-7; D is uncertain. The germline CDR1 and CDR2 sequences are LGHNA and YSLEER. The CDR3 is 13 amino acids. The V and J ends lost 5 bases and 4 bases respectively, with 12 bases between them. CDR3 amino acids: CASSTKRAYEQYF. The CDR3 DNA reads TGCGCCAGCAGCACAAAACGGGCGTACGAGCAGTACTTC.

This clonotype was found many times. The rearrangement uses TRBV4-1 and TRBJ2-1; D ambiguous. Germline lookup yields CDR1 MGHRA and CDR2 YSYEKL. This CDR3 region has 13 residues. V lost 3 bases and J 5 bases, leaving 8 bases between the germline ends. The CDR3 sequence is CASSHPGNNEQFF. The CDR3 bases are TGCGCCAGCAGCCATCCGGGCAACAATGAGCAGTTCTTC.

Many counts were recorded for this clonotype. The chain links TRBV2 to TRBJ1-1; D is unclear. Germline values: CDR1 SNHLY, CDR2 FYNNEI. The CDR3 sequence is 14 residues long. V gave up 0 bases and J gave up 5 bases, with 10 bases separating them. The CDR3: CASSEALPGTEAFF. Here the CDR3 DNA reads TGTGCCAGCAGTGAAGCGCTGCCTGGGACTGAAGCTTTCTTT.

This clonotype was counted at least ten times. This sequence joins TRBV7-9 and TRBJ2-3; D not resolved. Trimming took off 5 bases at V and 2 bases at J, with 14 bases between the two ends. The length of the CDR3 is 15 residues. The germline V gene encodes CDR1 SEHNR and CDR2 FQNEAQ (reference sequence). CDR3 DNA sequence: TGTGCCAGCAGCCCTCCCCAGGACCCCACAGATACGCAGTATTTT. Its translation: CASSPPQDPTDTQYF.

Turning to this clonotype: A clone one base away is much larger, so this may be a read error. The genes are TRBV5-6 and TRBJ1-2; TRBD1 matches 7 bases. The germline V gene encodes CDR1 SGHDT and CDR2 YYEEEE. The junction had 9 bases not matched to a gene; V was cut back by 7 bases and J by 6 bases. This CDR3 contains 13 residues. CDR3 nucleotide sequence: TGTGCCAGCGGCCTCGGGACAGCCGATGGCTACACCTTC. It encodes CASGLGTADGYTF.

This clonotype was found many times. This rearrangement joins TRBV10-3 to TRBJ1-3, with D perhaps TRBD1 (5 bases). Looked up from germline, CDR1 is ENHRY and CDR2 is SYGVKD. V lost 4 bases and J 4 bases, leaving 8 bases between the germline ends. There are 13 residues in the CDR3. The CDR3 DNA reads as TGTGCCATCAGTGCGGGGCAGGGAAACACCATATATTTT. Translation: CAISAGQGNTIYF.

This clonotype was counted ten times or more. The chain links TRBV7-8 to TRBJ1-1; 9 nucleotides agree with TRBD1. Germline V gene data show CDR1 as SGHVS and CDR2 as FQNEAQ. V lost 5 bases to trimming and J lost 5 bases; unmatched junction nucleotides: 6. The CDR3 runs to 14 residues. CDR3 protein: CASSARQGVTEAFF. The CDR3 nucleotides read TGTGCCAGCAGCGCAAGACAGGGGGTTACTGAAGCTTTCTTT.

This clonotype was observed at least ten times. J is TRBJ1-5 and V is TRBV7-9; tentative D call: TRBD1 (5 bases). The V end lost 5 bases, the J end lost 7 bases, and 12 bases lay between the germline ends. CDR1 SEHNR and CDR2 FQNEAQ come from the germline V gene (reference sequence). CDR3 size: 13 residues. The CDR3 bases are TGTGCCAGCAGCCTGACAGAGTCACAGCCCCAGCATTTT. Its translation: CASSLTESQPQHF. Drawing the rest from reference TRBV7-9 and TRBJ1-5, the complete variable domain is DTGVSQNPRHKITKRGQNVTFRCDPISEHNRLYWYRQTLGQGPEFLTYFQNEAQLEKSRLLSDRFSAERPKGSFSTLEIQRTEQGDSAMYLCASSLTESQPQHFGDGTRLSIL.

This chain uses TRBV18 with TRBJ2-7; no definite D call. Germline-derived CDR1 and CDR2 are KGHSH and LQKENI. V was clipped by 2 bases and J by 2 bases, with 13 bases between them. CDR3 size: 15 residues. The CDR3 DNA sequence: TGTGCCAGCTCACCAAAGACGGGTTCCGCCTACGAGCAGTACTTC. Translating it yields CASSPKTGSAYEQYF. Based on the CDR3 plus reference TRBV18 and TRBJ2-7, the full variable domain is NAGVMQNPRHLVRRRGQEARLRCSPMKGHSHVYWYRQLPEEGLKFMVYLQKENIIDESGMPKERFSAEFPKEGPSILRIQQVVRGDSAAYFCASSPKTGSAYEQYFGPGTRLTVT.

The sample holds many counts of this clonotype. V usage is TRBV29-1 and J usage is TRBJ2-4; the D is unclear. This CDR3 has 13 amino acids. Per the germline V gene, CDR1 is SQVTM and CDR2 is ANQGSEA. Between the trimmed V and J ends, which lost 1 base and 6 bases, there was a span of 10 bases. This CDR3 reads CSVEVRKRNIQYF. The CDR3 region has the DNA TGCAGCGTTGAAGTTCGGAAGAGAAACATTCAGTACTTC.

The rearrangement uses TRBV18 and TRBJ2-7; D gene uncertain. CDR1 is KGHSH and CDR2 is LQKENI in the germline V gene. Trimming shortened V by 9 bases and J by 3 bases, and 18 bases separated the two germline ends. This CDR3 is 14 amino acids long. The CDR3 sequence: CASSNGVPNYEQYF. The DNA of the CDR3 is TGTGCCAGTTCTAATGGGGTGCCGAACTACGAGCAGTACTTC.

This clonotype came up many times. V usage is TRBV2 and J usage is TRBJ2-7; a possible D gene is TRBD2 (5 bases). Germline V CDR1 and CDR2: SNHLY, FYNNEI. This CDR3 is built from 17 residues. V shed 1 base and J shed 3 bases, with 19 bases lying between them. CDR3 nucleotides: TGTGCCAGCAGTGAAGATCTAAGGTGGGAGTCTGACTACGAGCAGTACTTC. Translation: CASSEDLRWESDYEQYF.

This clonotype was detected many times. This chain uses TRBV12-3 or TRBV12-4 with TRBJ1-5, with D tentatively TRBD1 (6 bases). V shed 6 bases and J shed 4 bases, with 13 bases lying between them. This CDR3 contains 14 residues. In DNA, the CDR3 is TGTGCCAGCAGCCGCTCAGGGGAGAATCAGCCCCAGCATTTT. It yields the protein CASSRSGENQPQHF.

The table lists this clonotype with many counts. This chain joins TRBV6-5 and TRBJ2-7; D gene unclear. The CDR3 contains 13 residues. Germline V CDR1 and CDR2: MNHEY, SVGAGI. V shed 2 bases and J shed 1 base, with 6 bases lying between them. The CDR3 region has the DNA TGTGCCAGCAGTTACACAAGATCCTACGAGCAGTACTTC. Protein: CASSYTRSYEQYF.

This clonotype was counted ten times or more. The chain couples TRBV5-1 to TRBJ2-7, with D tentatively TRBD2 (5 bases). This CDR3 comprises 13 residues. Germline CDR1 reads SGHRS; CDR2 reads YFSETQ. Trimming took 3 bases from V and 5 from J, leaving 12 bases between them. DNA of the CDR3: TGCGCCAGCAGCTACAAATACGGGAACGAGCAGTACTTC. Its translation is CASSYKYGNEQYF.

This clonotype was seen more than once but under ten times. V gene TRBV12-3 or TRBV12-4 combines with J gene TRBJ2-1, with 10 nucleotides matching TRBD1. There are 15 residues in the CDR3. Unmatched junction bases numbered 10, after V lost 6 bases and J lost 8 bases. The CDR3 DNA reads as TGTGCCAGCAGCCCGTACAGACAGGGGGCTGATGAGCAGTTCTTC. Its translation: CASSPYRQGADEQFF.

This clonotype has ten or more counts. The chain combines TRBV28 with TRBJ1-2; TRBD1 is a possible D gene (6 bases). V was pared by 6 bases and J by 4 bases, with 18 bases between. This CDR3 is built from 15 residues. The germline V gene encodes CDR1 MDHEN and CDR2 SYDVKM. Written as DNA, the CDR3 is TGTGCCAGCAGAGAGGGCCGAGGGGGTAGCTATGGCTACACCTTC. As protein: CASREGRGGSYGYTF.

This clonotype showed up many times. The chain employs TRBV7-2 and TRBJ1-1; D perhaps matches TRBD1 (5 bases). The CDR3 has 15 residues. The germline V and J ends were trimmed by 4 bases and 8 bases, with 20 bases remaining between them. Germline V gives CDR1 SGHTA, CDR2 FQGNSA. As DNA, the CDR3 is TGTGCCAGCAGCTCGGGAGCCGGGGGATCGATCGAAGCTTTCTTT. This translates into CASSSGAGGSIEAFF.

This clonotype was seen many times. CDR3 in DNA: TGTGCCAGCAGCGCCCGGGACGGCACAGATACGCAGTATTTT. It yields the protein CASSARDGTDTQYF. The V and J genes are TRBV7-9 and TRBJ2-3, with D perhaps TRBD1 or TRBD2 (5 bases each). This CDR3 spans 14 amino acids. V lost 5 bases, J lost 1 base, and 10 bases lay in between. The germline V gene has CDR1 SEHNR and CDR2 FQNEAQ (reference sequence).

At least ten counts were recorded for this clonotype. The rearrangement joins TRBV4-1 to TRBJ1-6; D might be TRBD1 (6 bases). The CDR3 contains 16 residues. Per the germline V gene, CDR1 is MGHRA and CDR2 is YSYEKL. The V and J ends lost 1 base and 6 bases respectively, with 13 bases between them. CDR3 loop: CASSQGGRGINSPLHF. The CDR3, as DNA: TGCGCCAGCAGCCAAGGTGGCAGGGGAATTAATTCACCCCTCCACTTT.

This clonotype has more than one count but fewer than ten. The rearrangement joins TRBV4-3 to TRBJ1-2, with D hard to call. This CDR3 has 14 amino acids. From germline, CDR1 is LGHNA and CDR2 YSLEER. V was cut by 0 bases and J by 8 bases, with 13 bases left in between. CDR3 loop: CASSQDLWPNGYTF. In DNA form, the CDR3 reads TGCGCCAGCAGCCAAGATCTGTGGCCGAACGGCTACACCTTC.

This clonotype was seen at least ten times. The rearrangement joins TRBV7-3 to TRBJ2-1; 10 bases match TRBD2. Germline V gene data show CDR1 as SGHTA and CDR2 as FQGTGA. The CDR3 has 17 amino acids. The trim removed 5 bases at V and 5 bases at J, leaving 12 bases unmatched. CDR3 bases: TGTGCCAGCAGCCAAAAAACCATAGCGGGGGGAGACAATGAGCAGTTCTTC. Protein sequence: CASSQKTIAGGDNEQFF.